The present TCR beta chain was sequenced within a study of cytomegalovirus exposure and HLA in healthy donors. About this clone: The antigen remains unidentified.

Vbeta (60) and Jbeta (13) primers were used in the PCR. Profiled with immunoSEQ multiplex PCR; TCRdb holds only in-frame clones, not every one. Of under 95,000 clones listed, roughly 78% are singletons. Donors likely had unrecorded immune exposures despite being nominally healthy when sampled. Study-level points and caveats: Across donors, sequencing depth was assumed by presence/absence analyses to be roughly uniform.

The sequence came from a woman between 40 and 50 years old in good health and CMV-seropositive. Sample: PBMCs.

The CDR3 DNA follows: TGTGCCAGCAGCCCCAATGCGGGCACAGATACGCAGTATTTT. This sequence encodes CASSPNAGTDTQYF. This rearrangement joins TRBV6-4 to TRBJ2-3; unclear D gene. Germline assignment: CDR1 MRHNA and CDR2 SNTAGT. Trimming took off 6 bases at V and 1 base at J, with 11 bases between the two ends. This CDR3 has 14 amino acids.